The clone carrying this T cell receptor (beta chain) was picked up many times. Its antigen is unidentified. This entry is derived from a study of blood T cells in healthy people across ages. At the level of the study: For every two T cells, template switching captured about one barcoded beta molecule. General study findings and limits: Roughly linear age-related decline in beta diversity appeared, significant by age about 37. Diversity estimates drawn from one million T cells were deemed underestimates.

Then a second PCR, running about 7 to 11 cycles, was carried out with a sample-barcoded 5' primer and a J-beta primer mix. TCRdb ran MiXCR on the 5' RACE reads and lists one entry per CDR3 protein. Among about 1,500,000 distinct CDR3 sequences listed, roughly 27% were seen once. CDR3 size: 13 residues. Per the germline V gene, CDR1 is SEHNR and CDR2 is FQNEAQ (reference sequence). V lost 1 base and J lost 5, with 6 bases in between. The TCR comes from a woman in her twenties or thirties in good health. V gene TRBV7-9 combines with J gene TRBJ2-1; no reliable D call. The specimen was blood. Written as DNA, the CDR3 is TGTGCCAGCAGCTTAGTCGCGGACAATGAGCAGTTCTTC. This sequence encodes CASSLVADNEQFF. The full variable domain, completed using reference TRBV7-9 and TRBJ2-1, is DTGVSQNPRHKITKRGQNVTFRCDPISEHNRLYWYRQTLGQGPEFLTYFQNEAQLEKSRLLSDRFSAERPKGSFSTLEIQRTEQGDSAMYLCASSLVADNEQFFGPGTRLTVL.